This T cell receptor beta chain is from a study of T cell responses to AZD1222 COVID-19 vaccine. Study summary: Whether given at about 4 or about 12 weeks, second doses were pooled.

This clone was seen a single time. Sequencing was performed with immunoSEQ multiplex PCR; in TCRdb, only in-frame clones are kept and a portion is missing. Seen here are 100,000 to 150,000 clones, around 87% observed once, and the top ten hold roughly a tenth. Trimming took off 6 bases at V and 3 bases at J, with 15 bases between the two ends. This CDR3 comprises 14 residues. Per the germline V gene, CDR1 is MDHEN and CDR2 is SYDVKM. This TCR was sampled from an adult in good health. The chain has TRBV28 and TRBJ2-7; D possibly uses TRBD1 or TRBD2 (5 bases each). The source material was peripheral blood, sampled on day 0 of AZD1222 vaccination. CDR3 residues: CASRRDGVNYEQYF. CDR3 DNA: TGTGCCAGCAGAAGGGACGGAGTAAACTACGAGCAGTACTTC.